A selection of T cell receptor beta chains follows, all from one sample in a study of CD8 T cells in ankylosing spondylitis. TCRdb redid the calling of the 5' RACE reads with MiXCR, one entry per CDR3 protein. In the table there are some 240,000 distinct CDR3 sequences, about 24% of which are singletons. Material for sequencing was blood, either unsorted or a sorted T cell fraction (not recorded which). The receptors come from a male donor with ankylosing spondylitis or in good health (not recorded which). Each CDR3 is given with its conserved first and last residue. The D gene is left open where the match is weak. Expanded clones get a size class; other rows say once, few or many, or leave the size out.

clone size: many
D gene: .
J gene: TRBJ1-1
V gene: TRBV4-1
CDR3 DNA: TGCGCCAGCAGCCAAAAGGGTTATCCACTGAACACTGAAGCTTTCTTT
CDR3 protein: CASSQKGYPLNTEAFF

clone size: .
D gene: .
J gene: TRBJ2-3
V gene: TRBV6-5
CDR3 DNA: TGTGCCAGCAGTTATTCCCCAGGCACAGATACGCAGTATTTT
CDR3 protein: CASSYSPGTDTQYF

clone size: .
D gene: TRBD1
J gene: TRBJ2-7
V gene: TRBV12-3/TRBV12-4
CDR3 DNA: TGTGCCAGCAGTCTCCTCCTTGGGACAGGGGCCTACGAGCAGTACTTC
CDR3 protein: CASSLLLGTGAYEQYF

clone size: few
D gene: TRBD2
J gene: TRBJ2-5
V gene: TRBV27
CDR3 DNA: TGTGCCAGCAGTTCTAGCGGGGGCCAAGAGACCCAGTACTTC
CDR3 protein: CASSSSGGQETQYF

clone size: .
D gene: TRBD2
J gene: TRBJ2-1
V gene: TRBV7-7
CDR3 DNA: TGTGCTAGCAGCTCAGCGGGGCCAGGGAGTGAGCAGTTCTTC
CDR3 protein: CASSSAGPGSEQFF

clone size: many
D gene: .
J gene: TRBJ2-7
V gene: TRBV29-1
CDR3 DNA: TGCAGCGTTGGTCCCGGGACCTACGAGCAGTACTTC
CDR3 protein: CSVGPGTYEQYF

clone size: many
D gene: .
J gene: TRBJ2-1
V gene: TRBV29-1
CDR3 DNA: TGCAGCGTTGCCGGGGGATTGAATTACAATGAGCAGTTCTTC
CDR3 protein: CSVAGGLNYNEQFF

clone size: few
D gene: .
J gene: TRBJ1-2
V gene: TRBV9
CDR3 DNA: TGTGCCAGCAGCGTAGGGGATCAGGGGTCCACCTACACCTTC
CDR3 protein: CASSVGDQGSTYTF

clone size: many
D gene: .
J gene: TRBJ2-3
V gene: TRBV9
CDR3 DNA: TGTGCCAGCAGCGTTGAAGGTGATACGCAGTATTTT
CDR3 protein: CASSVEGDTQYF

clone size: .
D gene: TRBD1
J gene: TRBJ2-7
V gene: TRBV25-1
CDR3 DNA: TGTGCCAGCAGCGAACCGGGACAGGTCTACGAGCAGTACTTC
CDR3 protein: CASSEPGQVYEQYF

clone size: few
D gene: TRBD2
J gene: TRBJ2-5
V gene: TRBV6-1
CDR3 DNA: TGTGCCAGCAGTCCCACCTCAGGACTAGCGGGGGGGTCCCAAGAGACCCAGTACTTC
CDR3 protein: CASSPTSGLAGGSQETQYF

clone size: once
D gene: .
J gene: TRBJ2-7
V gene: TRBV20-1
CDR3 DNA: TGCAGTGTCCATGGAGGGGTTCCCTACGAGCAGTACTTC
CDR3 protein: CSVHGGVPYEQYF

clone size: many
D gene: .
J gene: TRBJ1-5
V gene: TRBV19
CDR3 DNA: TGTGCCAGTAGTATCCCCTCCCAGAGGAATCAGCCCCAGCATTTT
CDR3 protein: CASSIPSQRNQPQHF

clone size: many
D gene: .
J gene: TRBJ2-1
V gene: TRBV18
CDR3 DNA: TGTGCCAGCTCACCACCCGGGCTTTCCTCCTCCTACAATGAGCAGTTCTTC
CDR3 protein: CASSPPGLSSSYNEQFF

clone size: many
D gene: .
J gene: TRBJ1-1
V gene: TRBV29-1
CDR3 DNA: TGCAGCGCTGCGACAGGAATTAACACTGAAGCTTTCTTT
CDR3 protein: CSAATGINTEAFF

clone size: .
D gene: .
J gene: TRBJ2-7
V gene: TRBV12-3/TRBV12-4
CDR3 DNA: TGTGCCAGTACGCTCCGGGCCGGAGCAACTAGCATCTACGAGCAGTACTTC
CDR3 protein: CASTLRAGATSIYEQYF

clone size: .
D gene: .
J gene: TRBJ2-5
V gene: TRBV12-3/TRBV12-4
CDR3 DNA: TGTGCCAGCAGTTTTAGCCGGGAGACCCAGTACTTC
CDR3 protein: CASSFSRETQYF

clone size: .
D gene: TRBD1
J gene: TRBJ2-1
V gene: TRBV20-1
CDR3 DNA: TGCAGTGCTAGCGGACAGGGGGCGTTTGAGCAGTTCTTC
CDR3 protein: CSASGQGAFEQFF

clone size: .
D gene: .
J gene: TRBJ2-7
V gene: TRBV28
CDR3 DNA: TGTGCCAGCATTAACAGGGTCCACGAGCAGTACTTC
CDR3 protein: CASINRVHEQYF

clone size: .
D gene: .
J gene: TRBJ1-4
V gene: TRBV5-4
CDR3 DNA: TGTGCCAGCAGCGCGGACGGTGCAACTAATGAAAAACTGTTTTTT
CDR3 protein: CASSADGATNEKLFF

clone size: many
D gene: .
J gene: TRBJ2-7
V gene: TRBV5-1
CDR3 DNA: TGCGCCAGCAGCTTACGGAGCTACGAGCAGTACTTC
CDR3 protein: CASSLRSYEQYF

clone size: few
D gene: .
J gene: TRBJ1-6
V gene: TRBV6-5
CDR3 DNA: TGTGCCAGCTCCGGAGGCTCACCCCTCCACTTT
CDR3 protein: CASSGGSPLHF

clone size: .
D gene: TRBD2
J gene: TRBJ2-7
V gene: TRBV12-3/TRBV12-4
CDR3 DNA: TGTGCCAGCAGCCCGACCGGGACTAGCGGGGGGGGCTACGAGCAGTACTTC
CDR3 protein: CASSPTGTSGGGYEQYF

clone size: many
D gene: .
J gene: TRBJ2-3
V gene: TRBV29-1
CDR3 DNA: TGCAGCGTTCTAACACGCCGGACTAAGGCCACAGATACGCAGTATTTT
CDR3 protein: CSVLTRRTKATDTQYF

clone size: .
D gene: TRBD1
J gene: TRBJ1-5
V gene: TRBV5-1
CDR3 DNA: TGCGCCAGCAGCTTGGGCGGGACAGCCAATCAGCCCCAGCATTTT
CDR3 protein: CASSLGGTANQPQHF

clone size: .
D gene: .
J gene: TRBJ2-7
V gene: TRBV9
CDR3 DNA: TGTGCCAGCAGCCCCTCCCCGATAGGGGCGAACGAGCAGTACTTC
CDR3 protein: CASSPSPIGANEQYF

clone size: .
D gene: .
J gene: TRBJ2-1
V gene: TRBV20-1
CDR3 DNA: TGCAGTGCTAGCCGTCTAGCGCCTCCTAATGAGCAGTTCTTC
CDR3 protein: CSASRLAPPNEQFF